This T cell receptor beta chain originates from a study of CD8+CD57+ T cells in acquired aplastic anemia. CDR3 and TCR beta VDJ profiling relied on genomic DNA as the template. TCRdb re-derived calls from the reads in MiXCR, one entry per CDR3 protein. This table has about 220,000 distinct CDR3 sequences, approximately 35% appearing once. This clonotype was found a few times. Germline lookup yields CDR1 LGHNT and CDR2 FRNRAP. V lost 0 bases, J lost 2 bases, and 14 bases lay in between. The CDR3 sequence is 17 residues long. The TCR originated in a human donor in good health, serving as a control. Sequencing was performed on sorted CD4+, CD8+, or CD8+CD57+ T cells (not recorded which) from PBMCs. This chain connects TRBV12-5 to TRBJ1-5, with D possibly TRBD1 on 5 matching bases. The CDR3 coding sequence is TGTGCTAGTGGTTTGGTACTGGCCAGGGAGGGCAATCAGCCCCAGCATTTT. Its protein product is CASGLVLAREGNQPQHF.